This TCR beta chain emerged from a study of blood T cell repertoires in COVID-19. Germline V gene data show CDR1 as ENHRY and CDR2 as SYGVKD. The CDR3 is 16 residues long. V was shortened by 0 bases and J by 5 bases, with 13 bases between the two germline ends. Sequencing used immunoSEQ multiplex PCR; TCRdb keeps in-frame clones, though not all of them. Here the sample spans fewer than 500,000 clones, around nine tenths being singletons. The V gene is TRBV10-3, the J gene TRBJ2-2; TRBD2 might be the D (5 bases). The clonotype was recovered from a young woman with acute COVID-19. The sequencing sample was made of PBMCs or T cells enriched from blood (not recorded which). In DNA form, the CDR3 reads TGTGCCATCAGTGAGTCGAGGGCCACAGAGACCGGGGAGCTGTTTTTT. Residues: CAISESRATETGELFF.